The clone carrying this T cell receptor (beta chain) was counted at least ten times. Its antigen is unidentified. The V end was cut by 4 bases, the J end by 2 bases, with 10 bases between. From germline, CDR1 is SGHKS and CDR2 YYEKEE (reference sequence). The CDR3 is 13 amino acids. The entry originates in a study of human T cells and chemical hapten exposure. Study overall: Slight differences in pooled library volume were the main source of varying TCR yields across samples. The study, taken as a whole, reports: Patch test score was positively correlated with the counts of PT1 expanded TCRs. All donors were alopecia patients, so their immunity may differ from that of healthy people.

TCRdb fed the RACE reads into MiXCR, producing one record per CDR3 protein. The repertoire includes 45,000 to 60,000 distinct CDR3 sequences, roughly a tenth of them detected once, and around 14% sits in the top ten. Time point given: pre-sensitization, week 0. Regarding treatment: therapeutic diphenylcyclopropenone sensitization with weekly scalp DPC. Donation of samples came from alopecia patients who were 18 to 70 years old and suitable for DPC. The sequences come from whole blood, collected in connection with sensitization to the hapten diphenylcyclopropenone (DPC). The receptor comes from a woman aged 40 to 50 with alopecia areata. Some clones in this sample may be carry-over from other donors' samples. V gene TRBV5-5 combines with J gene TRBJ2-7; TRBD1 might be the D (5 bases). DNA for the CDR3: TGTGCCAGCAGCCTACAGGCTACCTACGAGCAGTACTTC. This gives the protein CASSLQATYEQYF.